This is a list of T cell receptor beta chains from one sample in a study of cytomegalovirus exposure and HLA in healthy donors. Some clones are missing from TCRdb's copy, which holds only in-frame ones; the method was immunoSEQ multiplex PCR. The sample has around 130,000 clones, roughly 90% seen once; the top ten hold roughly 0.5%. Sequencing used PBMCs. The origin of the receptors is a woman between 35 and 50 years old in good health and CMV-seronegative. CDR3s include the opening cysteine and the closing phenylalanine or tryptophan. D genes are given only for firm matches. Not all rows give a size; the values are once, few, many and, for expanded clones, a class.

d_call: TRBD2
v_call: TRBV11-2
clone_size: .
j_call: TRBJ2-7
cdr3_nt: TGTGCCAGCACCTTATGGACTAGCGGGTCCCCCCACGAGCAGTACTTC
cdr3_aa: CASTLWTSGSPHEQYF

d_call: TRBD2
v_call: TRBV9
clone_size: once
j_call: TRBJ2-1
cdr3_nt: TGTGCCAGCAGCGTAGATGGCGGGAGAGCCTACAATGAGCAGTTCTTC
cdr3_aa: CASSVDGGRAYNEQFF

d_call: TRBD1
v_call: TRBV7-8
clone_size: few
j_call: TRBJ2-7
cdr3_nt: TGTGCCAGCAGGCCCACCGGGACAGGGAGCATCTACGAGCAGTACTTC
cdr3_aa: CASRPTGTGSIYEQYF

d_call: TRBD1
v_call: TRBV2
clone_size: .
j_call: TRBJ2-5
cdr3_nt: TGTGCCAGCAGTAAGGGACAGGGGGCACTGTTATTGCTCCGGGAGACCCAGTACTTC
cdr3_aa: CASSKGQGALLLLRETQYF

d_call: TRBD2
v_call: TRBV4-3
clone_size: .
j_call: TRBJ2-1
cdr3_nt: TGCGCCAGCAGCCAAGGTCTTCGGACTAGCGGGAGAAATGAGCAGTTCTTC
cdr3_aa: CASSQGLRTSGRNEQFF

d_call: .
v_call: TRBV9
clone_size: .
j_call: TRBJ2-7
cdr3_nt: TGTGCCAGCAGCGTAGAGGCGGCAGCCTACGAGCAGTACTTC
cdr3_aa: CASSVEAAAYEQYF

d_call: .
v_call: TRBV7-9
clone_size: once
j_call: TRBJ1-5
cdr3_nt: TGTTCCAGCAGCTTAGATGGAGATCAGCCCCAGCATTTT
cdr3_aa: CSSSLDGDQPQHF

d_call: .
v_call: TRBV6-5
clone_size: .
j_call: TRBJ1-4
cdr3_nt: TGTGCCAGCAGTTACTCCGGGACACGGAATGAAAAACTGTTTTTT
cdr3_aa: CASSYSGTRNEKLFF

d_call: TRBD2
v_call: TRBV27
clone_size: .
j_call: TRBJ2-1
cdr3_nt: TGTGCCAGCAGTTCCGGGACTAGTAGGTTCGATGAGCAGTTCTTC
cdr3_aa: CASSSGTSRFDEQFF

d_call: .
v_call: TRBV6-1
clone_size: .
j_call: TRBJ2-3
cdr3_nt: TGTGCCACCGAGGACAGTCGCGGCACAGATACGCAGTATTTT
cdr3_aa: CATEDSRGTDTQYF

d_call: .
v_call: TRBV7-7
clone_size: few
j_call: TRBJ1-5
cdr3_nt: TGTGCTGACGACAGAACCTATCAGCCCCAGCATTTT
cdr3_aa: CADDRTYQPQHF

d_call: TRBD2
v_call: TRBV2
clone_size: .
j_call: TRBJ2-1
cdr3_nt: TGTGCCAGCAGTCTAGCGGGTTACAATGAGCAGTTCTTC
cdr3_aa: CASSLAGYNEQFF

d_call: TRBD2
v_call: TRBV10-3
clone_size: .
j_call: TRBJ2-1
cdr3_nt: TGTGCCATCAGTGAGTCGCTAGCGGGAGGCTACAATGAGCAGTTCTTC
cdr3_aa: CAISESLAGGYNEQFF

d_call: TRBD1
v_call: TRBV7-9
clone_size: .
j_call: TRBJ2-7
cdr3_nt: TGTGCCAGCAGCTTAGACAGGGGATACTACGAGCAGTACTTC
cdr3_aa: CASSLDRGYYEQYF

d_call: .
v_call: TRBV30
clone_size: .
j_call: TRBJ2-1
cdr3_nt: TGTGCCTGGAGCTATCTAAGTAGCTCCTACAATGAGCAGTTCTTC
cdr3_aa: CAWSYLSSSYNEQFF

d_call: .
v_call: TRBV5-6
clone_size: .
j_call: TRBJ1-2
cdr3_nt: TGTGCCAGCAGCTTAAGCCCTTCAGGGGTTCTAAGGTATGGCTACACCTTC
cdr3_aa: CASSLSPSGVLRYGYTF

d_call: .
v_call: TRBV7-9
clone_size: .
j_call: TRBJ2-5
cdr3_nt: TGTGCCAGCAGCTTGGTCCGCCCCGCACCCGGGACCCAGTACTTC
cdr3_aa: CASSLVRPAPGTQYF

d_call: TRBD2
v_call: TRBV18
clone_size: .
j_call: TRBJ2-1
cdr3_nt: TGTGCCGCTGCCGGGACTACCATACCCTCGGCCCTGGCGAATGAGCAGTTCTTC
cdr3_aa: CAAAGTTIPSALANEQFF

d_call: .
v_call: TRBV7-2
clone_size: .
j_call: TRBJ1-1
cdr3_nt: TGTGCCAGCAGCTTACTATCCGCGGACACTGAAGCTTTCTTT
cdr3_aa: CASSLLSADTEAFF

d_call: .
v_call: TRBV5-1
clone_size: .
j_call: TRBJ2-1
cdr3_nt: TGCGCCAGTACCCAGGACAGAACCTACAATGAGCAGTTCTTC
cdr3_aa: CASTQDRTYNEQFF

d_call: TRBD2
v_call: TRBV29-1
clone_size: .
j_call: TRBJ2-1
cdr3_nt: TGCAGCGTTGAGCCAACACTTCCGGGACTAGCGGGAGTTCGATCCTACAATGAGCAGTTCTTC
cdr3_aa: CSVEPTLPGLAGVRSYNEQFF

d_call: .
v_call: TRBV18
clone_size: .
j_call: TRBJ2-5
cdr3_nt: TGTGCCAGCTCACCCTTCACCGCGGGACAGCAAGAGACCCAGTACTTC
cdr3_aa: CASSPFTAGQQETQYF

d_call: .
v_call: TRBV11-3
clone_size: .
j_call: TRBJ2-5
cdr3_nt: TGTGCCAGCAGCTCCGGCGGAGGAATTGAGACCCAGTACTTC
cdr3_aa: CASSSGGGIETQYF

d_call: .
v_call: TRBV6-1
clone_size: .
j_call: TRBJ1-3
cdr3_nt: TGTGCCAGCAGTGAACACCTGCCGGGTGGAAACACCATATATTTT
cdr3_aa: CASSEHLPGGNTIYF

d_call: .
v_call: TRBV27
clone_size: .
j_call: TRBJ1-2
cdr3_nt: TGTGCCAGCAGTTTATATCCAGGGGCTAACTATGGCTACACCTTC
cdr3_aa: CASSLYPGANYGYTF

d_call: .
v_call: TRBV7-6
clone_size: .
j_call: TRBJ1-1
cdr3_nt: TGTGCCAGCAGCTTGGCGCGGTACACTGAAGCTTTCTTT
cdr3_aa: CASSLARYTEAFF

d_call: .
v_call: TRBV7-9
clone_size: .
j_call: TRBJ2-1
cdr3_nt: TGTGCCAGCAGCTTAGCGGCGGACAATGAGCAGTTCTTC
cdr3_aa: CASSLAADNEQFF

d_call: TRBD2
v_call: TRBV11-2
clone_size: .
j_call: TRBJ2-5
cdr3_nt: TGTGCCAGCAGCTTAGGCGTAAACGGGAGGGCCGGGGAGACCCAGTACTTC
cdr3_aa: CASSLGVNGRAGETQYF

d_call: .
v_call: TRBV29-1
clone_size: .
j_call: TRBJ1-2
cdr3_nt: TGCAGCGTTGAAGATCAAGAGTATGGCTACACCTTC
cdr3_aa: CSVEDQEYGYTF

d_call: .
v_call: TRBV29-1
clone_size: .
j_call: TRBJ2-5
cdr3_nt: TGCAGCGTTGATCGGCAGGGGGAGACCCAGTACTTC
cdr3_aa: CSVDRQGETQYF

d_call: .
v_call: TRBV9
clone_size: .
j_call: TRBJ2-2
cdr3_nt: TGTGCCAGCAGCGCCAGCACCGGGGAGCTGTTTTTT
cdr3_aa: CASSASTGELFF

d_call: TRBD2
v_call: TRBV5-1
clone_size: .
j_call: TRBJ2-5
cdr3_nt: TGCGCCAGCAGCTTGGCGCTAGCGGGAGGGGAGACCCAGTACTTC
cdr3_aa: CASSLALAGGETQYF

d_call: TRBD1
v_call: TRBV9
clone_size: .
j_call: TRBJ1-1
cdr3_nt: TGTGCCAGCAGCGTACGTAGTACTGGACAGGACTTGAACACTGAAGCTTTCTTT
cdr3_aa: CASSVRSTGQDLNTEAFF

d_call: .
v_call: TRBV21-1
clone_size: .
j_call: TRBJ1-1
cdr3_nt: TGTGCCGCCGGGGGGGGGAAAAGGGTGGACACTGAAGCTTTCTTT
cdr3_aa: CAAGGGKRVDTEAFF

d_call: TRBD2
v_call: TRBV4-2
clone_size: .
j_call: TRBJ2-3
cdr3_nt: TGTGCCAGCGGTAGCGGGAGTCACGGCGCAGATACGCAGTATTTT
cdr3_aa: CASGSGSHGADTQYF

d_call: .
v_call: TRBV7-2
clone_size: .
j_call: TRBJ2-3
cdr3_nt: TGTGCCAGCAGCATTAGAACGCCGAAACTGTTAAGCACAGATACGCAGTATTTT
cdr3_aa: CASSIRTPKLLSTDTQYF

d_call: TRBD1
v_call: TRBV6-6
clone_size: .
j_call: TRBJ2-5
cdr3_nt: TGTGCCAGCTCCGGGACAGGGTTCAGAGCGGGGGAGACCCAGTACTTC
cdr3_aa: CASSGTGFRAGETQYF

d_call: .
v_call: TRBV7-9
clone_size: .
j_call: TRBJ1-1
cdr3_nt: TGTGCCAGCAGCCGACCAGGACAGAGTGAAGCTTTCTTT
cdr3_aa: CASSRPGQSEAFF

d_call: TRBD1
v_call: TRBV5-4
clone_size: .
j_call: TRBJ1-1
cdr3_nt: TGTGCCACCCACACCAGGGGGCGGACTGAAGCTTTCTTT
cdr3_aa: CATHTRGRTEAFF

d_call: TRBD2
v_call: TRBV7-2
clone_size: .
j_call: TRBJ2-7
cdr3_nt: TGTGCCAGCAGCTTAGGCATGGCGGGAGGGGGATACGAGCAGTACTTC
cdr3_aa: CASSLGMAGGGYEQYF

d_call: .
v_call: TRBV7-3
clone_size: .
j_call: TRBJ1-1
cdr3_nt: TGTGCCAGCAGTTTCTCTAAGAACACTGAAGCTTTCTTT
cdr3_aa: CASSFSKNTEAFF

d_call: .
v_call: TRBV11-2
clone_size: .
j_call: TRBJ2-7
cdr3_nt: TGTGCCAGCAGCTTAGACCCTGAGAATGAGCAGTACTTC
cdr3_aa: CASSLDPENEQYF